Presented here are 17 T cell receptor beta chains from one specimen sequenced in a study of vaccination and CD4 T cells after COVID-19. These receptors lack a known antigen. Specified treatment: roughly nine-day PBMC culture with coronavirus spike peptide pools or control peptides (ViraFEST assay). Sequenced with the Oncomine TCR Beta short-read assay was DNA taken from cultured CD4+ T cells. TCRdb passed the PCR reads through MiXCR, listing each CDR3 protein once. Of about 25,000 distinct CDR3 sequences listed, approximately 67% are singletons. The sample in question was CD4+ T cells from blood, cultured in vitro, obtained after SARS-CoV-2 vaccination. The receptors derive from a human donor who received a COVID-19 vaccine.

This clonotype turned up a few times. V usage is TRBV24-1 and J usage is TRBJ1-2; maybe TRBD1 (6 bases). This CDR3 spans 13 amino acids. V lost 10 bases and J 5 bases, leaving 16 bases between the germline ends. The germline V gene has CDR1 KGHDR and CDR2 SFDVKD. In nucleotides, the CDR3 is TGTGCCACAAGCGGGGGGCGATCGTATGGCTACACCTTC. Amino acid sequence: CATSGGRSYGYTF.

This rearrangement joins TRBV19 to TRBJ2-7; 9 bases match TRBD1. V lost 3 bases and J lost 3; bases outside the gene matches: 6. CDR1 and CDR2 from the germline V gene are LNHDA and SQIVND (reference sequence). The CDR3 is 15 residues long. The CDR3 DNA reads TGTGCCAGTAGTATGGGGAACAGGGGGCGCTACGAGCAGTACTTC. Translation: CASSMGNRGRYEQYF.

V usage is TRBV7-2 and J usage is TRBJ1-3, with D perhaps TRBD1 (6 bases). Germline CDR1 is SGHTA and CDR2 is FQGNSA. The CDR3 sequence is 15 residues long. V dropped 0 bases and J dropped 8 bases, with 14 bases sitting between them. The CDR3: CASSLARGVSDTIYF. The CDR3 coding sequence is TGTGCCAGCAGCTTAGCAAGGGGGGTTTCGGACACCATATATTTT.

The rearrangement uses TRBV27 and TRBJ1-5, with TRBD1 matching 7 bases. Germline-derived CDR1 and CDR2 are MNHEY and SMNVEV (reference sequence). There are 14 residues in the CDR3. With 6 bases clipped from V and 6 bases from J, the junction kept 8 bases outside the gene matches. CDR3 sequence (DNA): TGTGCCAGCAGCCGACAGGGAGGGTTTCAGCCCCAGCATTTT. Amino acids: CASSRQGGFQPQHF.

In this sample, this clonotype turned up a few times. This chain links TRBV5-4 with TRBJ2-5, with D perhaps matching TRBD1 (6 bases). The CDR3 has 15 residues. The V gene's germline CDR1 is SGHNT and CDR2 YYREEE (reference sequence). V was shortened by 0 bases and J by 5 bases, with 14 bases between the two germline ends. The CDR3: CASSLDVGAVETQYF. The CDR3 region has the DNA TGTGCCAGCAGCTTGGACGTGGGGGCTGTCGAGACCCAGTACTTC.

CDR3 coding DNA: TGCGCCAGCAGCCGGGGGGCTAGCGGGGGGGATTCGTCCTCCTACAATGAGCAGTTCTTC. Translation: CASSRGASGGDSSSYNEQFF. The chain is built from TRBV23-1 and TRBJ2-1; 12 bases line up with TRBD2. TRBV23-1 is flagged as an ORF with uncertain function. V lost 6 bases, J lost 0 bases, and 15 bases stayed unmatched. The CDR3 covers 20 residues.

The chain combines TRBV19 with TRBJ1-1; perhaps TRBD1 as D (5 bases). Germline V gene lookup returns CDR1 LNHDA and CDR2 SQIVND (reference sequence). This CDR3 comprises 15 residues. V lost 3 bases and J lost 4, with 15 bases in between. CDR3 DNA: TGTGCCAGTAGTATTTTAATAGTGGGGGGCACTGAAGCTTTCTTT. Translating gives CASSILIVGGTEAFF. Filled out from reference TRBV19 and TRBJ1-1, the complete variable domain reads DGGITQSPKYLFRKEGQNVTLSCEQNLNHDAMYWYRQDPGQGLRLIYYSQIVNDFQKGDIAEGYSVSREKKESFPLTVTSAQKNPTAFYLCASSILIVGGTEAFFGQGTRLTVV.

The CDR3 here is CASSTLAGGTQYF. The CDR3 bases are TGTGCCAGCAGTACACTAGCGGGAGGGACCCAGTACTTC. The chain combines TRBV7-8 with TRBJ2-5; 12 bases are shared with TRBD2. From germline, CDR1 is SGHVS and CDR2 FQNEAQ. The CDR3 runs to 13 residues. J was trimmed by 7 bases and V by 6 bases; bases with no gene match: 3.

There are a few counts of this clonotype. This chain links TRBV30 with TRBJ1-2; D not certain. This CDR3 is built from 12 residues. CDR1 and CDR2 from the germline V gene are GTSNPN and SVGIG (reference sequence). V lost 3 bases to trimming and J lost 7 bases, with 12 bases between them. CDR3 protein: CAWRTKGGGYTF. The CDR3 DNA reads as TGTGCCTGGAGGACAAAAGGTGGTGGCTACACCTTC.

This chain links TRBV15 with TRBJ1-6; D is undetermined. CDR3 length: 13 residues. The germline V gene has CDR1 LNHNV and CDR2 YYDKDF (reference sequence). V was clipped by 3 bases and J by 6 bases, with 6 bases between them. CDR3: CATSRDFNSPLHF. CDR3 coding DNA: TGTGCCACCAGCAGGGACTTTAATTCACCCCTCCACTTT.

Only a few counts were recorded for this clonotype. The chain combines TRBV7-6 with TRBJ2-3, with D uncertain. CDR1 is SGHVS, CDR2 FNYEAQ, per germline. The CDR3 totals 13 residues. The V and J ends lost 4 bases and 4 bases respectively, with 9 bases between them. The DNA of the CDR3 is TGTGCCAGCAGCTCCTACTTAGCAGATACGCAGTATTTT. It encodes CASSSYLADTQYF. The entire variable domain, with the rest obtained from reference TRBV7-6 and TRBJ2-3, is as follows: GAGVSQSPRYKVTKRGQDVALRCDPISGHVSLYWYRQALGQGPEFLTYFNYEAQQDKSGLPNDRFSAERPEGSISTLTIQRTEQRDSAMYRCASSSYLADTQYFGPGTRLTVL.

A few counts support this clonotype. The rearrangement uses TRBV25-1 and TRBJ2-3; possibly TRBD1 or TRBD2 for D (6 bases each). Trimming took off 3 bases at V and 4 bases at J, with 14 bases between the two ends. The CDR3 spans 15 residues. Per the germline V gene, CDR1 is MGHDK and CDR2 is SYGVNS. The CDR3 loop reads CASSEETGGADTQYF. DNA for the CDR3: TGTGCCAGCAGTGAGGAGACAGGAGGGGCAGATACGCAGTATTTT.

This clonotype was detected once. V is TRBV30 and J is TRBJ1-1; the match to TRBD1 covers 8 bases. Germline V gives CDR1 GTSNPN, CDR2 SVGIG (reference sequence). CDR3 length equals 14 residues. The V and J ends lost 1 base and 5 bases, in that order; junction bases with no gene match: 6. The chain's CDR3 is CAWSEGQGITEAFF. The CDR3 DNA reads TGTGCCTGGAGTGAAGGACAGGGTATAACTGAAGCTTTCTTT.

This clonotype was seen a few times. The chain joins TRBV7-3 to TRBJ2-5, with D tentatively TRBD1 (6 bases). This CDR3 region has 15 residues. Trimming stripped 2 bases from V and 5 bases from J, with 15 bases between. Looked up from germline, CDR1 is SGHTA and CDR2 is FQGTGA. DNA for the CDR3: TGTGCCAGCAGCTTAGGGACACGCCTTGGGGAGACCCAGTACTTC. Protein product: CASSLGTRLGETQYF.

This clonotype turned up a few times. CDR3 DNA: TGTGCCAGCAGCCGGACAGGGGAGCATCAGCCCCAGCATTTT. Translating gives CASSRTGEHQPQHF. The chain uses TRBV7-9 and TRBJ1-5, with 9 bases fitting TRBD1. Trimming at V came to 5 bases and at J to 5 bases, leaving 4 bases not matched to a gene. CDR1 SEHNR and CDR2 FQNEAQ come from the germline V gene (reference sequence). The CDR3 has 14 amino acids.

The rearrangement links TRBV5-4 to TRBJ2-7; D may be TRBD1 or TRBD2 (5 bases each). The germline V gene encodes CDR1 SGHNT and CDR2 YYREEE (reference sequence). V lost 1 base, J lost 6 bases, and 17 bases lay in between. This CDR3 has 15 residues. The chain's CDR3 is CASSLYGDQGREQYF. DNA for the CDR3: TGTGCCAGCAGCTTGTACGGGGATCAGGGTCGCGAGCAGTACTTC.

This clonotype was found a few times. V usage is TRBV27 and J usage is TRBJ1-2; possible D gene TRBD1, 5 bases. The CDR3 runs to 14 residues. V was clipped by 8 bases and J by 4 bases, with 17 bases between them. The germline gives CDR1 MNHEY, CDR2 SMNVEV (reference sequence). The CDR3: CASASGASPYGYTF. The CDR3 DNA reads TGTGCCAGCGCCTCCGGGGCCTCCCCCTATGGCTACACCTTC.